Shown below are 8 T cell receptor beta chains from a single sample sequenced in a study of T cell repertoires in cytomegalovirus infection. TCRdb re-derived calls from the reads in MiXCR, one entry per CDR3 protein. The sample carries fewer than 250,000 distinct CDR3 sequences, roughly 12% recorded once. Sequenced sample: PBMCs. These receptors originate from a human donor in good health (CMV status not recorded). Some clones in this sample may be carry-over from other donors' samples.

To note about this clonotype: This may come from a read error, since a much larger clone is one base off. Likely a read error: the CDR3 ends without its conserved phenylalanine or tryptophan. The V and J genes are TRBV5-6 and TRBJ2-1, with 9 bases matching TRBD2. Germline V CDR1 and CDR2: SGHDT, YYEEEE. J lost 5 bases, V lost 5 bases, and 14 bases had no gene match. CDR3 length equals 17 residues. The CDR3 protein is CASSPLLAGDPHNEQFC. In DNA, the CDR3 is TGTGCCAGCAGTCCCCTTTTAGCGGGGGACCCCCACAATGAGCAGTTCTGC.

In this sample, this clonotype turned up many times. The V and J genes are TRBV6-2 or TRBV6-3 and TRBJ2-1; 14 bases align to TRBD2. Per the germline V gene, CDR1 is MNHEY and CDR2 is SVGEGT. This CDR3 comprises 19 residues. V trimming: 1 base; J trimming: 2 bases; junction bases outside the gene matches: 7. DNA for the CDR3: TGTGCCAGCAGTTACTACGGGACTAGCGGGAGAAGGGCCTACAATGAGCAGTTCTTC. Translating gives CASSYYGTSGRRAYNEQFF.

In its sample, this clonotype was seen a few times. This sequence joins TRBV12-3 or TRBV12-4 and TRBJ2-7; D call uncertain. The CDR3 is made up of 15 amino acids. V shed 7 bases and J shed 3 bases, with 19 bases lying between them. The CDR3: CASTLLPGKGYEQYF. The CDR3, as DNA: TGTGCCAGCACCCTGCTTCCTGGGAAAGGCTACGAGCAGTACTTC.

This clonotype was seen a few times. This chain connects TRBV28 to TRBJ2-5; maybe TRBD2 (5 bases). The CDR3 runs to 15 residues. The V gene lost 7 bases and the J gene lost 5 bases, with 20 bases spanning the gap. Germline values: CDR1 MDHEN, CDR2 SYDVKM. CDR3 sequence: CASTPSEGSSETQYF. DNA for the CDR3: TGTGCCAGCACCCCAAGTGAAGGGAGTTCGGAGACCCAGTACTTC.

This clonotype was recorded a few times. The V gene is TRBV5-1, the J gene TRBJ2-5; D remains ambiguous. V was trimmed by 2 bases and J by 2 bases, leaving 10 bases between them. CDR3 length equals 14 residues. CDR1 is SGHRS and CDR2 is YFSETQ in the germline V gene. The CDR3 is CASSFSAAQETQYF. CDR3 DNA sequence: TGCGCCAGCAGCTTTTCGGCAGCGCAAGAGACCCAGTACTTC. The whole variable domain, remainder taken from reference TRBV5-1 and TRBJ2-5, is KAGVTQTPRYLIKTRGQQVTLSCSPISGHRSVSWYQQTPGQGLQFLFEYFSETQRNKGNFPGRFSGRQFSNSRSEMNVSTLELGDSALYLCASSFSAAQETQYFGPGTRLLVL.

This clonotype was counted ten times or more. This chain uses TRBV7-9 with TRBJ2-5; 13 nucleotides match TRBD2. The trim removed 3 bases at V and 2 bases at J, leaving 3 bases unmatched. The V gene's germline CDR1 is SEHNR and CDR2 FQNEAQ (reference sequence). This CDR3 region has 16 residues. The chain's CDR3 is CASSLGLAGRQETQYF. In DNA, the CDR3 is TGTGCCAGCAGCTTGGGACTAGCGGGGAGGCAAGAGACCCAGTACTTC.

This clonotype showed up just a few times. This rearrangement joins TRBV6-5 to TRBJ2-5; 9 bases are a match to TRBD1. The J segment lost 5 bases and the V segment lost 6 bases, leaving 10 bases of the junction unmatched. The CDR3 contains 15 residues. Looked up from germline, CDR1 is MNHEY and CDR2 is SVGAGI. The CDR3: CASRRDRVLRETQYF. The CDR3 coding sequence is TGTGCCAGCAGGAGGGACAGGGTGCTTAGGGAGACCCAGTACTTC.

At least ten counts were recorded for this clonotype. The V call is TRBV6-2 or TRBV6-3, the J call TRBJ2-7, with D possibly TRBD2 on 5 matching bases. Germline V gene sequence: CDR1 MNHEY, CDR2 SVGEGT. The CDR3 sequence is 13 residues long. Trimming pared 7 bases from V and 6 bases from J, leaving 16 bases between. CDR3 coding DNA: TGTGCCAGCACCCTAGCCCGCCGCGGCGAGCAGTACTTC. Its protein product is CASTLARRGEQYF.